This T cell receptor beta chain was documented in a study of cytomegalovirus exposure and HLA in healthy donors. Background on the study: An early data release held tens of millions of unique TCRs from HLA-typed donors. Study observations and caveats: CMV serostatus was the sole immune exposure data available.

V shed 10 bases, J shed 3 bases, and the junction held 4 bases outside the gene matches. This CDR3 is 13 amino acids long. Germline lookup yields CDR1 ENHRY and CDR2 SYGVKD. The donors, nominally healthy at sampling, likely had unrecorded immune exposures. As concerns this clone: The antigen remains unidentified.

Both 60 Vbeta primers and 13 Jbeta primers went into the PCR. Profiled with immunoSEQ multiplex PCR; TCRdb holds only in-frame clones, not every one. In the table there are 140,000 to 150,000 clones, about four fifths of which are singletons. The V gene is TRBV10-3, the J gene TRBJ2-3; 10 bases match TRBD2. Sequenced material: PBMCs. The clonotype was recovered from a woman in her thirties or forties in good health and CMV-seropositive. CDR3 sequence reads: CATERGGTDTQYF. Here the CDR3 DNA reads TGTGCCACCGAGCGGGGGGGAACAGATACGCAGTATTTT.